Listed below are T cell receptor beta chains from one sample, sequenced in a study of neurological immune-mediated disorders. MiXCR was run by TCRdb on the 5' RACE reads, yielding one entry per CDR3 protein. The sample yields some 42,000 distinct CDR3 sequences, roughly 11% seen once. The sequenced sample was CD4+ T cells from blood. Receptors were obtained from a woman in her 30s with HTLV-1-associated myelopathy (HAM/TSP). Each CDR3 is given with its conserved first and last residue. The D gene is left open where the match is weak. Only part of the rows carry a size: once, few, many, or a class if the clone is expanded.

d_gene: NA; j_gene: TRBJ2-7; abundance: many; v_gene: TRBV18; CDR3nt: TGTGCCAGCTCACCATCAGGGGACTCCTACGAGCAGTACTTC; CDR3aa: CASSPSGDSYEQYF
d_gene: TRBD2; j_gene: TRBJ2-3; abundance: many; v_gene: TRBV6-5; CDR3nt: TGTGCCAGCAGTCCCGGGACTATGCATACGCAGTATTTT; CDR3aa: CASSPGTMHTQYF
d_gene: NA; j_gene: TRBJ1-6; abundance: many; v_gene: TRBV27; CDR3nt: TGTGCCAGCAGTTTATGGGATTCACCCCTCCACTTT; CDR3aa: CASSLWDSPLHF
d_gene: NA; j_gene: TRBJ1-3; abundance: many; v_gene: TRBV9; CDR3nt: TGTGCCAGCAGCGTAGCTACCAGGGGCGAGTCCATATATTTT; CDR3aa: CASSVATRGESIYF
d_gene: TRBD2; j_gene: TRBJ2-3; abundance: many; v_gene: TRBV20-1; CDR3nt: TGCAGTGCTGGGGGGACTAGCGGGGTCTATACGCAGTATTTT; CDR3aa: CSAGGTSGVYTQYF
d_gene: TRBD1; j_gene: TRBJ1-5; abundance: many; v_gene: TRBV5-1; CDR3nt: TGCGCCAGCAGCGTAAATGGACAGGGGCGGGAGCCCCAGCATTTT; CDR3aa: CASSVNGQGREPQHF
d_gene: NA; j_gene: TRBJ2-2; abundance: many; v_gene: TRBV29-1; CDR3nt: TGCAGCGTTGGAGGTGACACCGGGGAGCTGTTTTTT; CDR3aa: CSVGGDTGELFF
d_gene: NA; j_gene: TRBJ2-1; abundance: few; v_gene: TRBV5-1; CDR3nt: TGCGCCAGCAGCTTGGTGGGGGACTCTAATGAGCAGTTCTTC; CDR3aa: CASSLVGDSNEQFF
d_gene: NA; j_gene: TRBJ1-5; abundance: many; v_gene: TRBV20-1; CDR3nt: TGCAGTGCGGGCGGAGGGGTCCCCAATCAGCCCCAGCATTTT; CDR3aa: CSAGGGVPNQPQHF
d_gene: NA; j_gene: TRBJ1-6; abundance: many; v_gene: TRBV20-1; CDR3nt: TGCAGTGCGAGCCAATTAGGCAATTCACCCCTCCACTTT; CDR3aa: CSASQLGNSPLHF
d_gene: NA; j_gene: TRBJ1-1; abundance: many; v_gene: TRBV12-3/TRBV12-4; CDR3nt: TGTGCCAGCAGTTTTGAAGGATTGACTGAAGCTTTCTTT; CDR3aa: CASSFEGLTEAFF
d_gene: TRBD1; j_gene: TRBJ1-5; abundance: many; v_gene: TRBV20-1; CDR3nt: TGCAGTGCACGACAGGGATTGGCCAATCAGCCCCAGCATTTT; CDR3aa: CSARQGLANQPQHF
d_gene: NA; j_gene: TRBJ1-1; abundance: NA; v_gene: TRBV20-1; CDR3nt: TGCAGTGCTAGATCGGGGGGAGGGACGGAAGCTTTCTTT; CDR3aa: CSARSGGGTEAFF
d_gene: TRBD2; j_gene: TRBJ2-3; abundance: many; v_gene: TRBV11-2; CDR3nt: TGTGCCAGCAGCTTAGGCCGACTAGCTAGCACAGATACGCAGTATTTT; CDR3aa: CASSLGRLASTDTQYF
d_gene: NA; j_gene: TRBJ1-2; abundance: many; v_gene: TRBV3-1; CDR3nt: TGTGCCAGCAGCCAGGGGTACGGCTACACCTTC; CDR3aa: CASSQGYGYTF
d_gene: TRBD1; j_gene: TRBJ2-3; abundance: NA; v_gene: TRBV6-5; CDR3nt: TGTGCCAGCAGTGACTGGGACAGGGGTACAGATACGCAGTATTTT; CDR3aa: CASSDWDRGTDTQYF
d_gene: NA; j_gene: TRBJ1-5; abundance: many; v_gene: TRBV5-1; CDR3nt: TGCGCCAGCAGCGCGGGGTCCAATCAGCCCCAGCATTTT; CDR3aa: CASSAGSNQPQHF
d_gene: NA; j_gene: TRBJ2-1; abundance: many; v_gene: TRBV7-9; CDR3nt: TGTGCCAGCAGCTTGGTTGGGGCGCGATCAAATGAGCAGTTCTTC; CDR3aa: CASSLVGARSNEQFF
d_gene: NA; j_gene: TRBJ2-2; abundance: many; v_gene: TRBV11-2; CDR3nt: TGTGCCAGCAGCTACCGCGGGACACGCACCGGGGAGCTGTTTTTT; CDR3aa: CASSYRGTRTGELFF
d_gene: TRBD2; j_gene: TRBJ2-1; abundance: NA; v_gene: TRBV18; CDR3nt: TGTGCCAGCTCTGACCAGGGACTAGCGGGAGTATACGAGCAGTTCTTC; CDR3aa: CASSDQGLAGVYEQFF
d_gene: TRBD1; j_gene: TRBJ2-7; abundance: many; v_gene: TRBV5-1; CDR3nt: TGCGCCAGCAGCCCGGACAGGGCAGGCTACGAGCAGTACTTC; CDR3aa: CASSPDRAGYEQYF
d_gene: TRBD2; j_gene: TRBJ2-5; abundance: many; v_gene: TRBV6-1; CDR3nt: TGTGCCAGCAGCGGGGGGGGGGCCCAAGAGACCCAGTACTTC; CDR3aa: CASSGGGAQETQYF
d_gene: TRBD1; j_gene: TRBJ2-7; abundance: NA; v_gene: TRBV20-1; CDR3nt: TGCAGTACTATTGACCTTGACAGGGATGCCGAGCAGTACTTC; CDR3aa: CSTIDLDRDAEQYF
d_gene: NA; j_gene: TRBJ2-7; abundance: many; v_gene: TRBV10-3; CDR3nt: TGTGCCATCAGCCGACAGGCCGTGGACTACGAGCAGTACTTC; CDR3aa: CAISRQAVDYEQYF
d_gene: TRBD1; j_gene: TRBJ1-3; abundance: many; v_gene: TRBV3-1; CDR3nt: TGTGCCAGCAGCCGGGACCAGGGGGCGCGAGGAAACACCATATATTTT; CDR3aa: CASSRDQGARGNTIYF
d_gene: NA; j_gene: TRBJ1-2; abundance: many; v_gene: TRBV20-1; CDR3nt: TGCAGTGCTATGGAGTACAGAGGTTATGGCTACACCTTC; CDR3aa: CSAMEYRGYGYTF
d_gene: NA; j_gene: TRBJ1-1; abundance: many; v_gene: TRBV6-1; CDR3nt: TGTGCCAGCAGTGGGGTCGCGACGAGGGCTGAAGCTTTCTTT; CDR3aa: CASSGVATRAEAFF
d_gene: NA; j_gene: TRBJ2-7; abundance: many; v_gene: TRBV7-2; CDR3nt: TGTGCCAGCAGCCACAGGGCCGGGGGCCCCTACGAGCAGTACTTC; CDR3aa: CASSHRAGGPYEQYF
d_gene: TRBD1; j_gene: TRBJ2-3; abundance: many; v_gene: TRBV5-1; CDR3nt: TGCGCCAGCAACCGACAGGGAACAGATACGCAGTATTTT; CDR3aa: CASNRQGTDTQYF
d_gene: TRBD2; j_gene: TRBJ2-4; abundance: many; v_gene: TRBV20-1; CDR3nt: TGCAGTGCTAGAGGCGGACTAGCGGGGGCCAAAAACATTCAGTACTTC; CDR3aa: CSARGGLAGAKNIQYF
d_gene: TRBD1; j_gene: TRBJ1-1; abundance: many; v_gene: TRBV2; CDR3nt: TGTGCCAGCAGGCAGGGGGTGGCTGAAGCTTTCTTT; CDR3aa: CASRQGVAEAFF
d_gene: TRBD1; j_gene: TRBJ2-7; abundance: NA; v_gene: TRBV7-2; CDR3nt: TGTGCCAGCAGCATCCGGGACAGCAAAAGATACTACGAGCAGTACTTC; CDR3aa: CASSIRDSKRYYEQYF
d_gene: NA; j_gene: TRBJ2-1; abundance: many; v_gene: TRBV4-2; CDR3nt: TGTGCCAGCAGCCAAGGTGTTAGCGCCCTGGGACAGTTCTTC; CDR3aa: CASSQGVSALGQFF
d_gene: NA; j_gene: TRBJ2-7; abundance: NA; v_gene: TRBV4-1; CDR3nt: TGCGCCAGCAGCCAAGACTTTTCAGGATCCAGCTACGAGCAGTACTTC; CDR3aa: CASSQDFSGSSYEQYF
d_gene: NA; j_gene: TRBJ1-1; abundance: many; v_gene: TRBV7-8; CDR3nt: TGTGCCAGCAGGGCCCCTGGGAACACTGAAGCTTTCTTT; CDR3aa: CASRAPGNTEAFF
d_gene: NA; j_gene: TRBJ1-3; abundance: many; v_gene: TRBV5-1; CDR3nt: TGCGCCAGCAGCGTGGCCACCGGCCCTGGAAACACCATATATTTT; CDR3aa: CASSVATGPGNTIYF
d_gene: NA; j_gene: TRBJ2-3; abundance: few; v_gene: TRBV7-6; CDR3nt: TGTGCCAGCAGTACGAGGGGGGGAGATACGCAGTATTTT; CDR3aa: CASSTRGGDTQYF
d_gene: NA; j_gene: TRBJ1-2; abundance: many; v_gene: TRBV29-1; CDR3nt: TGCAGCGCTTTTCCCTCAGGGGAAAGGGGTGGCTACACCTTC; CDR3aa: CSAFPSGERGGYTF
d_gene: NA; j_gene: TRBJ1-5; abundance: many; v_gene: TRBV19; CDR3nt: TGTGCCAGTAGTAAGTGGGAGACCCCGAATCAGCCCCAGCATTTT; CDR3aa: CASSKWETPNQPQHF
d_gene: NA; j_gene: TRBJ1-2; abundance: many; v_gene: TRBV6-5; CDR3nt: TGTGCCAGCAGGAAAGGGGGGGAAAGGGGCTATGGCTACACCTTC; CDR3aa: CASRKGGERGYGYTF
d_gene: TRBD1; j_gene: TRBJ2-7; abundance: many; v_gene: TRBV7-2; CDR3nt: TGTGCCAGCAGCTCGGGACAGGGGTTTAGTATCTCCTACGAGCAGTACTTC; CDR3aa: CASSSGQGFSISYEQYF
d_gene: TRBD1; j_gene: TRBJ1-6; abundance: many; v_gene: TRBV9; CDR3nt: TGTGCCAGCAGCTCCCAAGGACAGGGCAGATCACCCCTCCACTTT; CDR3aa: CASSSQGQGRSPLHF
d_gene: NA; j_gene: TRBJ2-3; abundance: many; v_gene: TRBV4-1; CDR3nt: TGCGCCAGCAGCCAAGAGAGCGGCCTCGGTACGCAGTATTTT; CDR3aa: CASSQESGLGTQYF
d_gene: TRBD1; j_gene: TRBJ1-1; abundance: many; v_gene: TRBV27; CDR3nt: TGTGCCAGCAGTACGAGGACAGGGAGAACTGAAGCTTTCTTT; CDR3aa: CASSTRTGRTEAFF
d_gene: TRBD1; j_gene: TRBJ2-7; abundance: many; v_gene: TRBV5-1; CDR3nt: TGCGCCAGCAGCGAACCGGGACAGGGGTGGGAGCAGTACTTC; CDR3aa: CASSEPGQGWEQYF
d_gene: TRBD1; j_gene: TRBJ2-7; abundance: many; v_gene: TRBV25-1; CDR3nt: TGTGCCAGCAGTGAATCGGGACAGGGTGATAACGAGCAGTACTTC; CDR3aa: CASSESGQGDNEQYF
d_gene: NA; j_gene: TRBJ2-1; abundance: many; v_gene: TRBV7-3; CDR3nt: TGTGCCAGCAGCTCGATGGACGGGGGATACAATGAGCAGTTCTTC; CDR3aa: CASSSMDGGYNEQFF
d_gene: NA; j_gene: TRBJ2-1; abundance: many; v_gene: TRBV5-1; CDR3nt: TGCGCCAGCAGCGAACAAACGCAGACTAGCAATGAGCAGTTCTTC; CDR3aa: CASSEQTQTSNEQFF
d_gene: NA; j_gene: TRBJ1-1; abundance: NA; v_gene: TRBV7-9; CDR3nt: TGTGCCAGCAGCGGCAGGGCAATGAACACTGAAGCTTTCTTT; CDR3aa: CASSGRAMNTEAFF
d_gene: TRBD2; j_gene: TRBJ2-3; abundance: many; v_gene: TRBV7-6; CDR3nt: TGTGCCAGCAGCTCCGGACTAGCGGGGGTAGGAGATACGCAGTATTTT; CDR3aa: CASSSGLAGVGDTQYF
d_gene: NA; j_gene: TRBJ1-5; abundance: many; v_gene: TRBV10-3; CDR3nt: TGTGCCATCAGTGACGGACACGACAATCAGCCCCAGCATTTT; CDR3aa: CAISDGHDNQPQHF
d_gene: NA; j_gene: TRBJ2-1; abundance: many; v_gene: TRBV6-2/TRBV6-3; CDR3nt: TGTGCCAGCAGTCTCCGGACTCTCAGCTCCTACAATGAGCAGTTCTTC; CDR3aa: CASSLRTLSSYNEQFF
d_gene: NA; j_gene: TRBJ2-1; abundance: many; v_gene: TRBV20-1; CDR3nt: TGCAGTGCCCTGAGGACGGACTCCTACAATGAGCAGTTCTTC; CDR3aa: CSALRTDSYNEQFF
d_gene: NA; j_gene: TRBJ1-1; abundance: medium-sized; v_gene: TRBV7-3; CDR3nt: TGTGCCAGCAGCTTAAACCCGACTATGAACACTGAAGCTTTCTTT; CDR3aa: CASSLNPTMNTEAFF